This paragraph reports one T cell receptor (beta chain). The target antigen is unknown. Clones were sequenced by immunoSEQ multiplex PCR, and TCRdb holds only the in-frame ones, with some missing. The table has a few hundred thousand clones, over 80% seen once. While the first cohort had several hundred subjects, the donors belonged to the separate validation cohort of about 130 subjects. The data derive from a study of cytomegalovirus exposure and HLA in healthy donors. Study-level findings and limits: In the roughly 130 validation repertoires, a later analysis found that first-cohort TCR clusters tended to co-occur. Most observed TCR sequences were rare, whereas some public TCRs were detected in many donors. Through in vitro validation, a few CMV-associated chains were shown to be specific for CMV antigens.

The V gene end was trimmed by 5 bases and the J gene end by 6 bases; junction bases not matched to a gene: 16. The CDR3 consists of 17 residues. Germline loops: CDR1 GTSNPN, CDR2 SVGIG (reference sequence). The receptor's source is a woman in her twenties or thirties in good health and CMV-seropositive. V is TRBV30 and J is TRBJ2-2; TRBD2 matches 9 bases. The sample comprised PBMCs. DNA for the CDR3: TGTGCCTGGTACCCCCCAGTGCTGGCGGGAGGGCCCGGGGAGCTGTTTTTT. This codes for CAWYPPVLAGGPGELFF.